This is a list of T cell receptor beta chains from one sample in a study of glioma-infiltrating T cells. One entry per CDR3 protein results from TCRdb running MiXCR on the multiplex PCR reads. Of some 190,000 distinct CDR3 sequences listed, over 25% are singletons. The source material was glioma tissue, nonneoplastic brain tissue, or PBMCs (not recorded which). These receptors were obtained from a human donor with low-grade glioma or glioblastoma, undergoing nonglioma brain surgery, or in good health (not recorded which). Both conserved end residues are part of each CDR3. The order of the fields is clone size, V gene, D gene, J gene, CDR3 protein, CDR3 DNA. D genes are given only for firm matches. Clone size is given for some rows only: seen once, a few or many times, or a class if the clone is expanded.

>many|TRBV19|-|TRBJ1-5
CASSPVDYSNQPQHF
TGTGCCAGTAGTCCAGTTGATTATAGCAATCAGCCCCAGCATTTT
>many|TRBV2|TRBD2|TRBJ2-5
CASSASGRETQYF
TGTGCCAGCAGTGCTAGCGGGAGAGAGACCCAGTACTTC
>many|TRBV5-8|-|TRBJ2-1
CASSPDHGGNNEQFF
TGTGCCAGCAGCCCAGACCATGGGGGTAACAATGAGCAGTTCTTC
>-|TRBV30|-|TRBJ2-5
CAWREDGNQETQYF
TGTGCCTGGAGAGAAGACGGGAATCAAGAGACCCAGTACTTC
>many|TRBV7-2|TRBD1|TRBJ2-1
CASSFRDRGEAGYNEQFF
TGTGCCAGCAGCTTCCGGGACAGAGGTGAGGCAGGCTACAATGAGCAGTTCTTC
>-|TRBV6-5|TRBD2|TRBJ2-5
CAISASTSGRLETQYF
TGTGCCATCAGTGCCTCGACTAGCGGGAGGCTGGAGACCCAGTACTTC
>-|TRBV12-3/TRBV12-4|TRBD1|TRBJ2-7
CASSLWDRVYEQYF
TGTGCCAGCAGTTTGTGGGACAGGGTGTACGAGCAGTACTTC
>-|TRBV12-5|-|TRBJ2-1
CASGGRGYNEQFF
TGTGCTAGTGGGGGAAGAGGCTACAATGAGCAGTTCTTC
>many|TRBV7-2|-|TRBJ1-2
CASSLGARGYGYTF
TGTGCCAGCAGCTTAGGGGCGCGTGGGTATGGCTACACCTTC
>-|TRBV16|-|TRBJ2-7
CASSPLAGEQYF
TGTGCCAGCAGCCCCCTGGCGGGGGAGCAGTACTTC
>few|TRBV5-1|TRBD1|TRBJ2-2
CASSYTGATAGELFF
TGCGCCAGCAGCTACACAGGGGCTACCGCCGGGGAGCTGTTTTTT
>-|TRBV15|TRBD2|TRBJ2-3
CASSFGTSGKGVTDTQYF
TGTGCCAGCAGTTTCGGGACTAGCGGGAAAGGGGTCACAGATACGCAGTATTTT
>-|TRBV19|TRBD1|TRBJ1-2
CASSIGDRANGYTF
TGTGCCAGTAGTATCGGGGACAGGGCCAATGGCTACACCTTC
>-|TRBV10-3|TRBD1|TRBJ2-5
CAISASGTDQETQYF
TGTGCCATCAGTGCCTCCGGGACAGACCAAGAGACCCAGTACTTC
>-|TRBV24-1|-|TRBJ2-1
CATSDLGSGNEKFF
TGTGCCACCAGTGATTTAGGGTCTGGGAATGAGAAGTTCTTC
>many|TRBV4-3|-|TRBJ1-2
CASSPQTVSFYGYTF
TGCGCCAGCAGCCCCCAGACAGTGAGCTTCTATGGCTACACCTTC
>few|TRBV30|TRBD2|TRBJ2-3
CAWSALAGAVDTQYF
TGTGCCTGGAGTGCACTAGCGGGAGCCGTGGATACGCAGTATTTT
>few|TRBV19|-|TRBJ1-3
CASSTPRAPVSGNTIYF
TGTGCCAGTAGTACGCCTCGGGCCCCGGTCTCTGGAAACACCATATATTTT
>many|TRBV28|-|TRBJ2-1
CASSPPDVDSRRLF
TGTGCCAGCAGCCCACCAGACGTTGACAGCCGGCGCCTCTTC
>many|TRBV7-2|-|TRBJ2-5
CASSAYQETQYF
TGTGCCAGCAGCGCGTACCAAGAGACCCAGTACTTC
>few|TRBV7-9|-|TRBJ2-4
CASSSPGTDQYF
TGTGCCAGCAGCTCCCCGGGAACCGATCAGTACTTC
>many|TRBV20-1|TRBD1|TRBJ2-1
CSAKIQGWDNEQFF
TGCAGTGCAAAGATACAGGGGTGGGACAATGAGCAGTTCTTC
>many|TRBV6-2/TRBV6-3|TRBD2|TRBJ2-7
CASRQLAAEQYF
TGTGCCAGCAGACAGCTAGCGGCCGAGCAGTACTTC
>few|TRBV4-3|TRBD1|TRBJ2-7
CASSRDRGVNHEQYF
TGCGCCAGCAGCCGCGACAGGGGAGTTAACCACGAGCAGTACTTC